A single sample gave rise to the 12 T cell receptor beta chains below, sequenced in a study of Ad26.COV2.S vaccination and SARS-CoV-2 variants. Treatment: approximately 18 received Ad26.COV2.S at low or high dose, single or two shots; about 5 received placebo; per-sample allocation not given. The investigators took samples on day 63 after the first vaccine or placebo injection. Sequenced by immunoSEQ multiplex PCR; TCRdb stores in-frame clones only, minus some. The sample includes 300,000 to 400,000 clones, roughly 91% of them seen just once. This material consisted of peripheral blood, taken in a trial of Ad26.COV2.S vaccine versus placebo. The receptor source for this set is a person between 18 and 59 years old who received the Ad26.COV2.S COVID-19 vaccine or a placebo.

The chain joins TRBV4-1 to TRBJ2-7, with D unclear. With 3 bases removed from V and 2 bases from J, the gap between germline ends came to 20 bases. Looked up from germline, CDR1 is MGHRA and CDR2 is YSYEKL. CDR3 length: 17 residues. As DNA, the CDR3 is TGCGCCAGCAGCCAGCAGACAAGGGAAGGATTTCCCTACGAGCAGTACTTC. Amino acids: CASSQQTREGFPYEQYF.

The chain has TRBV6-4 and TRBJ2-3, with 10 bases matching TRBD2. The V segment lost 6 bases and the J segment 5 bases; nucleotides outside the gene matches: 8. The CDR3 length is 15 residues. Germline V gene data show CDR1 as MRHNA and CDR2 as SNTAGT. The CDR3 is CASSPERGGVDTQYF. The CDR3 bases are TGTGCCAGCAGCCCCGAGCGGGGGGGCGTAGATACGCAGTATTTT.

J is TRBJ2-1 and V is TRBV5-4; 15 nucleotides match TRBD2. Trimming at V came to 3 bases and at J to 3 bases, leaving 4 bases not matched to a gene. CDR3 size: 17 residues. Germline values: CDR1 SGHNT, CDR2 YYREEE (reference sequence). CDR3 loop: CASSSGLAGGLYNEQFF. In DNA form, the CDR3 reads TGTGCCAGCAGCTCCGGACTAGCGGGGGGGCTCTACAATGAGCAGTTCTTC.

The genes are TRBV14 and TRBJ2-7; TRBD1 might be the D (6 bases). Trimming removed 4 bases from V and 5 bases from J, with 18 bases in between. Germline values: CDR1 SGHDN, CDR2 FVKESK. CDR3 length: 15 amino acids. CDR3 protein: CASSLGTPSWDEQYF. The CDR3 DNA reads as TGTGCCAGCAGCCTGGGGACACCCTCCTGGGACGAGCAGTACTTC.

The chain couples TRBV5-6 to TRBJ1-6; D remains ambiguous. The CDR3 is 16 amino acids. Germline V gives CDR1 SGHDT, CDR2 YYEEEE. V lost 0 bases and J lost 0, with 7 bases in between. The CDR3 DNA sequence: TGTGCCAGCAGCTTGGCCCGAAGCTCCTATAATTCACCCCTCCACTTT. The encoded protein is CASSLARSSYNSPLHF.

The rearrangement links TRBV5-5 to TRBJ1-4; the D gene is possibly TRBD1 (6 bases). The V and J ends lost 1 base and 4 bases respectively, with 11 bases between them. The CDR3 length is 15 residues. Germline V gives CDR1 SGHKS, CDR2 YYEKEE (reference sequence). CDR3 in DNA: TGTGCCAGCAGCTTGCTTCGGACAGATAATGAAAAACTGTTTTTT. The encoded protein is CASSLLRTDNEKLFF.

The V gene is TRBV29-1, the J gene TRBJ2-7, with 8 bases fitting TRBD1. This CDR3 comprises 12 residues. Trimming removed 6 bases from V and 3 bases from J; junction bases left unmatched: 4. CDR1 SQVTM and CDR2 ANQGSEA come from the germline V gene. The CDR3 loop reads CSVAGGNYEQYF. Written as DNA, the CDR3 is TGCAGCGTAGCAGGGGGCAACTACGAGCAGTACTTC.

The rearrangement links TRBV20-1 to TRBJ2-1; D ambiguous. Trimming cost V 3 bases and J 7 bases, with 4 bases left between them. The CDR3 spans 10 residues. Per germline, CDR1 DFQATT and CDR2 SNEGSKA (reference sequence). The chain's CDR3 is CSASTNEQFF. CDR3 bases: TGCAGTGCTAGTACGAATGAGCAGTTCTTC.

This sequence joins TRBV7-9 and TRBJ1-1; D is perhaps TRBD1 (5 bases). CDR3 size: 11 residues. The V gene's germline CDR1 is SEHNR and CDR2 FQNEAQ (reference sequence). V lost 4 bases, J lost 8 bases, and 8 bases lay in between. CDR3 bases: TGTGCCAGCAGCTCATGGGGGGAAGCTTTCTTT. This sequence encodes CASSSWGEAFF.

V is TRBV6-6 and J is TRBJ2-3, with 11 nucleotides matching TRBD1. CDR1 is MNHNY and CDR2 is SVGAGI in the germline V gene (reference sequence). The CDR3 is 16 residues long. Losses at the gene ends were 5 bases for V and 4 bases for J; bases not matched to a gene: 8. The CDR3 reads CASSNLGQGASDTQYF. The CDR3 bases are TGTGCCAGCAGTAACCTTGGACAGGGGGCCTCAGATACGCAGTATTTT.

The rearrangement joins TRBV6-6 to TRBJ2-5; the D is unclear. CDR3 length: 14 residues. The V end was cut by 0 bases, the J end by 4 bases, with 9 bases between. Germline-derived CDR1 and CDR2 are MNHNY and SVGAGI (reference sequence). CDR3 residues: CASSYSRSAETQYF. CDR3 coding DNA: TGTGCCAGCAGTTACTCGCGGTCGGCAGAGACCCAGTACTTC.

This clone was found a few times. The CDR3: CASSYSGDIGYTF. DNA for the CDR3: TGTGCCAGCAGTTACTCGGGAGATATCGGCTACACCTTC. The chain couples TRBV6-2 or TRBV6-3 to TRBJ1-2; D remains ambiguous. Germline CDR1 is MNHEY and CDR2 is SVGEGT. The length of the CDR3 is 13 residues. V was cut by 0 bases and J by 8 bases, with 10 bases left in between.